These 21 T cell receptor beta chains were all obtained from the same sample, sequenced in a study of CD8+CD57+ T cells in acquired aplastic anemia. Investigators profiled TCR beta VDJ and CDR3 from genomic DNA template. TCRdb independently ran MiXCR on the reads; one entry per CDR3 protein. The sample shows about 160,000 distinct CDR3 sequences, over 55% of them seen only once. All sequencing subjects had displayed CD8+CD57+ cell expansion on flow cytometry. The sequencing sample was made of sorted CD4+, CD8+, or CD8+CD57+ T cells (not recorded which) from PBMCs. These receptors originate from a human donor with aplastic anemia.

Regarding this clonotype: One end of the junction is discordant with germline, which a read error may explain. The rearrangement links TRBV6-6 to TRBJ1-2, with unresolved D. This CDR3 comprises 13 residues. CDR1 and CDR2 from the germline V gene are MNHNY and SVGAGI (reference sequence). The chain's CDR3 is CAISEGQIYGYTF. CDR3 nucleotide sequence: TGTGCCATCAGTGAAGGGCAGATATATGGCTACACCTTC.

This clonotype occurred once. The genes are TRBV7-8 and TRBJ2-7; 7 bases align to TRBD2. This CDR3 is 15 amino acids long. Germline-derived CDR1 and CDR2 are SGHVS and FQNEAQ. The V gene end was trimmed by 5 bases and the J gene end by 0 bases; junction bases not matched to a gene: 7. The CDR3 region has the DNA TGTGCCAGCAGCCTACGGGAGCGGGGCTCCTACGAGCAGTACTTC. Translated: CASSLRERGSYEQYF.

The DNA of the CDR3 is TGTGCCAGCAGCCCCAGGGTGAGCCAGCCCCAGCATTTT. As protein: CASSPRVSQPQHF. V usage is TRBV7-2 and J usage is TRBJ1-5, with D maybe TRBD1 (5 bases). CDR3 length: 13 residues. V lost 5 bases and J 7 bases, leaving 12 bases between the germline ends. Germline-derived CDR1 and CDR2 are SGHTA and FQGNSA.

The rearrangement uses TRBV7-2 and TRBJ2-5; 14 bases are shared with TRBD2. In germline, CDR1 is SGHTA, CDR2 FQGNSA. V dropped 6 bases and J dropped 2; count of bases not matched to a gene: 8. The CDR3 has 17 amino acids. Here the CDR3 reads CASSSVGLAGDQETQYF. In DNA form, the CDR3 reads TGTGCCAGCAGTTCCGTGGGACTAGCGGGAGATCAAGAGACCCAGTACTTC.

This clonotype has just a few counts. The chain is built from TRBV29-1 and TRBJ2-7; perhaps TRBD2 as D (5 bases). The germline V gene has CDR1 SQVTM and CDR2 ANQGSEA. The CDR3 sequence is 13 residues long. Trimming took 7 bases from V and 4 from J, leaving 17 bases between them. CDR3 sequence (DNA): TGCAGCGCTTCACGGGGAGTTGGGTACGAGCAGTACTTC. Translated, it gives CSASRGVGYEQYF.

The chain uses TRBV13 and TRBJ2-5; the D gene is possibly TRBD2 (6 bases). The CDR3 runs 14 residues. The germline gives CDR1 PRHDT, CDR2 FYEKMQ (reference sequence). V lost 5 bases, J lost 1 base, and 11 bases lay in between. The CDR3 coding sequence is TGTGCCAGCAGCAGGGACGGGAGCCAAGAGACCCAGTACTTC. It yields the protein CASSRDGSQETQYF.

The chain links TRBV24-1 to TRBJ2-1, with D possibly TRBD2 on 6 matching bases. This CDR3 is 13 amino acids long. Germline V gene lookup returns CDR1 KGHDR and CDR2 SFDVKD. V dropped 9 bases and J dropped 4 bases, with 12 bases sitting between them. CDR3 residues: CATSHLAYNEQFF. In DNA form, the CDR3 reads TGTGCCACCTCACACCTAGCGTACAATGAGCAGTTCTTC.

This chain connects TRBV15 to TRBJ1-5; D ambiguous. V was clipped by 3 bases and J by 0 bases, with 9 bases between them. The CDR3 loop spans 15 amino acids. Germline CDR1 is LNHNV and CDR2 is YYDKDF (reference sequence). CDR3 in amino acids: CATSSDGSSNQPQHF. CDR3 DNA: TGTGCCACCAGCAGCGACGGGTCTAGCAATCAGCCCCAGCATTTT.

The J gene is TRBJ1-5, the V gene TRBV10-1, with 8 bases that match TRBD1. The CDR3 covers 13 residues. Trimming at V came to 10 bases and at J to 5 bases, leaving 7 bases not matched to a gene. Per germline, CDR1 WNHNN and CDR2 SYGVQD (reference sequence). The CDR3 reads CATPGQAYQPQHF. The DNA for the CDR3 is TGCGCCACCCCGGGACAGGCTTATCAGCCCCAGCATTTT.

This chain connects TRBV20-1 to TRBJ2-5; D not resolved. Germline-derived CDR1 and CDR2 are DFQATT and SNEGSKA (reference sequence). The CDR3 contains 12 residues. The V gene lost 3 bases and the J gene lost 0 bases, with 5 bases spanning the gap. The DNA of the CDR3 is TGCAGTGCTAGGCGGTACCAAGAGACCCAGTACTTC. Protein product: CSARRYQETQYF.

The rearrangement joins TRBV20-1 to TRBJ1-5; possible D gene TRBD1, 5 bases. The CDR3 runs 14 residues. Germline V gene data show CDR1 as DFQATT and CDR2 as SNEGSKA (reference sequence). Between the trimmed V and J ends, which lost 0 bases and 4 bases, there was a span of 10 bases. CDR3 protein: CSARDTTENQPQHF. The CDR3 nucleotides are TGCAGTGCTAGAGATACGACAGAGAATCAGCCCCAGCATTTT.

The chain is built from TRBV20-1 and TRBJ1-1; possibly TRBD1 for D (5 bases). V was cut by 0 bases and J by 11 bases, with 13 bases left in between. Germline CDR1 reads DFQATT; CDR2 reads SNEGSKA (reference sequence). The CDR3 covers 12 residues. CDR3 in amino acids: CSARDGHPTAFF. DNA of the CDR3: TGCAGTGCTAGAGACGGACACCCCACGGCTTTCTTT.

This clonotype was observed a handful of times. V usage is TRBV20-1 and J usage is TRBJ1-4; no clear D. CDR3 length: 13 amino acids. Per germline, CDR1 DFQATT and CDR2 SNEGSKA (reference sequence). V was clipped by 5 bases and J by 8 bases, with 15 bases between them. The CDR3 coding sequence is TGCAGTGCTTCCCGCCAGGCCGGGGAAAAACTGTTTTTT. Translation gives CSASRQAGEKLFF.

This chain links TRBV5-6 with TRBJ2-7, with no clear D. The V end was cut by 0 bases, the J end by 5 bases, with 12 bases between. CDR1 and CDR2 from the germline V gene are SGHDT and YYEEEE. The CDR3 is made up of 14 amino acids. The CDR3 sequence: CASSLVGISNEQYF. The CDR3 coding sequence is TGTGCCAGCAGCTTGGTAGGGATCTCAAACGAGCAGTACTTC.

The CDR3 DNA sequence: TGTGCCACCGCATCAAAAAACGATGAGCAGTTCTTC. Translation gives CATASKNDEQFF. The gene calls are TRBV24-1 and TRBJ2-1; D not resolved. Looked up from germline, CDR1 is KGHDR and CDR2 is SFDVKD. The CDR3 consists of 12 residues. The V and J ends lost 9 bases and 8 bases respectively, with 13 bases between them.

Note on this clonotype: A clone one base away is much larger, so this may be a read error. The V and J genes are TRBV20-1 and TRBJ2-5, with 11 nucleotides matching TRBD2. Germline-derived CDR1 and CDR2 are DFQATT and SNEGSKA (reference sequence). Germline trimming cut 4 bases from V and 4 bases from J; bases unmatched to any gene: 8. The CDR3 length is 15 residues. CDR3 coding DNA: TGCAGTGCTACTGCCCTAGGGACTAGCGGAGAGACCCAGTACTTC. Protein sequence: CSATALGTSGETQYF.

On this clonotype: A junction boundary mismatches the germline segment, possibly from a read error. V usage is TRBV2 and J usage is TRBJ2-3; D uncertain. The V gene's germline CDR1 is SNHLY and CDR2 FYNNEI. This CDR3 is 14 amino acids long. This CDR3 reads CASSKALITDTQYF. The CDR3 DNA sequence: TGTGCCAGCAGTAAAGCATTAATAACAGATACGCAGTATTTT. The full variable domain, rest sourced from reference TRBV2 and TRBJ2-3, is EPEVTQTPSHQVTQMGQEVILRCVPISNHLYFYWYRQILGQKVEFLVSFYNNEISEKSEIFDDQFSVERPDGSNFTLKIRSTKLEDSAMYFCASSKALITDTQYFGPGTRLTVL.

The CDR3: CSARPTGGYEQYF. The CDR3 DNA reads as TGCAGTGCTAGACCGACAGGGGGCTACGAGCAGTACTTC. The chain combines TRBV20-1 with TRBJ2-7, with 9 positions matching TRBD1. Germline V gene lookup returns CDR1 DFQATT and CDR2 SNEGSKA (reference sequence). CDR3 length equals 13 residues. Trimming took 2 bases from V and 3 from J; bases not matched to a gene: 2.

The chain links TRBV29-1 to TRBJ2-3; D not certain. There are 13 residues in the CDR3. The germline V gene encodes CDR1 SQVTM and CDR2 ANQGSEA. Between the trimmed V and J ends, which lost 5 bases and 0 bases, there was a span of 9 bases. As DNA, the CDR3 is TGCAGCGTTCACAGCCCTAGCACAGATACGCAGTATTTT. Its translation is CSVHSPSTDTQYF.

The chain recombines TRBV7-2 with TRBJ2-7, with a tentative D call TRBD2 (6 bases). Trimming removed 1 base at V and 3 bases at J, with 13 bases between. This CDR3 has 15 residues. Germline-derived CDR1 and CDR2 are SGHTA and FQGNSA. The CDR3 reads CASSLGGIGGYEQYF. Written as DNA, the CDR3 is TGTGCCAGCAGCTTAGGTGGAATCGGGGGCTACGAGCAGTACTTC.

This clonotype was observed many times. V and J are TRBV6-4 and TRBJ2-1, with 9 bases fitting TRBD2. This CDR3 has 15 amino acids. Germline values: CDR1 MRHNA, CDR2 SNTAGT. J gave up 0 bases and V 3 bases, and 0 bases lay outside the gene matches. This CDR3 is CASSDSGSSYNEQFF. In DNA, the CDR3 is TGTGCCAGCAGTGATAGCGGGAGCTCCTACAATGAGCAGTTCTTC.